This T cell receptor beta chain was retrieved from a study of T cell repertoires in cytomegalovirus infection. Study results and caveats: The cumulative frequency of public TCR beta families identified carriers of CMV plus the relevant HLA.

Using its own MiXCR run on the reads, TCRdb lists one record per CDR3 protein. The repertoire holds more than 250,000 distinct CDR3 sequences, with roughly an eighth as singletons. This clonotype showed up many times. What it binds is not known. Sequenced: PBMCs. The receptor was derived from a human donor in good health (CMV status not recorded). Some clones in this sample may be carry-over from other donors' samples.

The CDR3 here is CAISGSTSGGASGDTQYF. The CDR3 nucleotides read TGTGCCATCAGTGGGTCCACTAGCGGGGGGGCCTCTGGAGATACGCAGTATTTT. The genes are TRBV10-3 and TRBJ2-3, with 13 bases identical to TRBD2. The CDR3 sequence is 18 residues long. J gave up 5 bases and V 4 bases, and 12 bases lay outside the gene matches. Germline assignment: CDR1 ENHRY and CDR2 SYGVKD.